This T cell receptor (beta chain) was observed in a study of blood T cell repertoires in COVID-19. Across the study: Acute and convalescent COVID-19 specimens originated in the United States, Italy and Spain. T cells, B-cell-depleted T cells, or PBMCs provided the cDNA or gDNA that served as material.

This CDR3 is built from 15 residues. V lost 4 bases, J lost 4 bases, and 7 bases stayed unmatched. CDR1 and CDR2 from the germline V gene are SGHNT and YYREEE (reference sequence). Sequencing used immunoSEQ multiplex PCR; TCRdb keeps in-frame clones, though not all of them. The sample yields 100,000 to 150,000 clones, 84% seen once. The TCR comes from a woman in her 30s who had recovered from COVID-19. The J gene is TRBJ1-1, the V gene TRBV5-4; 10 bases line up with TRBD1. Sequencing was carried out using peripheral blood. CDR3 residues: CASSPPDRGLTEAFF. The CDR3 nucleotides are TGTGCCAGCAGCCCGCCTGACAGGGGGCTCACTGAAGCTTTCTTT.